One and the same sample provided the 23 T cell receptor beta chains below, sequenced in a study of CD8 T cells in ankylosing spondylitis. TCRdb ran MiXCR on the 5' RACE reads and lists one entry per CDR3 protein. Of more than 250,000 distinct CDR3 sequences listed, around 10% are singletons. The specimen was blood, either unsorted or a sorted T cell fraction (not recorded which). These receptors came from a female donor with ankylosing spondylitis or in good health (not recorded which).

The V and J genes are TRBV6-5 and TRBJ2-1; 9 bases line up with TRBD1. The CDR3 runs to 14 residues. J gave up 8 bases and V 4 bases, and 6 bases lay outside the gene matches. Germline CDR1 MNHEY, CDR2 SVGAGI. CDR3 sequence: CASSLGQGMDEQFF. CDR3 coding DNA: TGTGCCAGCAGTTTGGGACAGGGTATGGATGAGCAGTTCTTC.

This clonotype showed up many times. The rearrangement links TRBV10-3 to TRBJ2-2; possibly TRBD2 for D (5 bases). Germline lookup yields CDR1 ENHRY and CDR2 SYGVKD. V lost 4 bases, J lost 1 base, and 7 bases lay in between. There are 14 residues in the CDR3. This chain's CDR3 is CAISARGNTGELFF. The CDR3 bases are TGTGCCATCAGTGCTCGGGGGAACACCGGGGAGCTGTTTTTT.

This clonotype was seen ten or more times. The rearrangement uses TRBV7-2 and TRBJ2-1; TRBD2 might be the D (5 bases). Germline V gene lookup returns CDR1 SGHTA and CDR2 FQGNSA. The V gene lost 3 bases and the J gene lost 8 bases, with 11 bases spanning the gap. The CDR3 contains 13 residues. This chain's CDR3 is CASSLASRHEQFF. In DNA, the CDR3 is TGTGCCAGCAGCTTGGCTAGCCGCCATGAGCAGTTCTTC.

This clonotype was picked up a small number of times. The chain combines TRBV7-9 with TRBJ2-1; possibly TRBD1 or TRBD2 for D (5 bases each). The germline CDR1 and CDR2 sequences are SEHNR and FQNEAQ (reference sequence). The CDR3 is made up of 14 amino acids. Trimming removed 5 bases at V and 8 bases at J, with 16 bases between. The CDR3 nucleotides are TGTGCCAGCAGCGCCCGGACCCGGGGCGATGAGCAGTTCTTC. It specifies CASSARTRGDEQFF.

The chain carries TRBV12-3 or TRBV12-4 and TRBJ1-5; D gene uncertain. V lost 0 bases to trimming and J lost 5 bases, with 8 bases between them. CDR3 length: 14 residues. The CDR3 DNA reads as TGTGCCAGCAGTTTAGCCCGGGTGCATCAGCCCCAGCATTTT. This encodes CASSLARVHQPQHF.

This clonotype was picked up many times. The chain recombines TRBV7-2 with TRBJ2-3, with TRBD1 identical over 8 bases. Germline CDR1 SGHTA, CDR2 FQGNSA. The CDR3 totals 14 residues. V lost 5 bases, J lost 9 bases, and 10 bases stayed unmatched. The CDR3 region has the DNA TGTGCCAGCAGCCCGGGACAGGCGCTGGGGACGCAGTATTTT. Its protein is CASSPGQALGTQYF.

In its sample, this clonotype was seen many times. The chain joins TRBV12-3 or TRBV12-4 to TRBJ2-3, with 8 bases lining up with TRBD1. J gave up 2 bases and V 4 bases, and 5 bases lay outside the gene matches. The CDR3 runs 15 residues. CDR3 nucleotide sequence: TGTGCCAGCAGTTACTCGACAGGGGCCACAGATACGCAGTATTTT. Translated, it gives CASSYSTGATDTQYF.

Comments on this clonotype: With a much larger clone just one base away, this may be a read error. The chain links TRBV20-1 to TRBJ2-3; D not certain. The length of the CDR3 is 15 residues. Per germline, CDR1 DFQATT and CDR2 SNEGSKA (reference sequence). Deletions cut 3 bases from V and 0 bases from J, with 13 bases between. The CDR3 reads CSASLSRYSTDTQYF. CDR3 sequence (DNA): TGCAGTGCTAGTTTGAGCAGGTATAGCACAGATACGCAGTATTTT.

This clonotype has only a few counts. The V and J genes are TRBV7-2 and TRBJ1-2; 9 bases match TRBD1. CDR1 and CDR2 (germline): SGHTA, FQGNSA. CDR3 length: 15 amino acids. J gave up 3 bases and V 5 bases, and 7 bases lay outside the gene matches. The CDR3 DNA sequence: TGTGCCAGCAGCCCCTGGACAGGGGATGACTATGGCTACACCTTC. The encoded protein is CASSPWTGDDYGYTF. The variable domain in full, completed from reference TRBV7-2 and TRBJ1-2, reads GAGVSQSPSNKVTEKGKDVELRCDPISGHTALYWYRQSLGQGLEFLIYFQGNSAPDKSGLPSDRFSAERTGGSVSTLTIQRTQQEDSAVYLCASSPWTGDDYGYTFGSGTRLTVV.

This clonotype was counted between two and nine times. The J gene is TRBJ2-1, the V gene TRBV30, with a possible D match to TRBD2 (5 bases). The CDR3 consists of 13 residues. The germline CDR1 and CDR2 sequences are GTSNPN and SVGIG (reference sequence). The V gene lost 1 base and the J gene lost 7 bases, with 11 bases spanning the gap. DNA of the CDR3: TGTGCCTGGAGTGGACTTGGGGAGAATGAGCAGTTCTTC. Its translation is CAWSGLGENEQFF.

The chain carries TRBV12-3 or TRBV12-4 and TRBJ1-5; D not certain. There are 12 residues in the CDR3. V lost 6 bases to trimming and J lost 11 bases, with 14 bases between them. CDR3 in amino acids: CASRAGLKAQHF. The CDR3 DNA reads TGTGCCAGCAGAGCGGGGTTGAAGGCCCAGCATTTT.

In this sample, this clonotype turned up many times. This chain uses TRBV20-1 with TRBJ1-5; D unclear. CDR1 DFQATT and CDR2 SNEGSKA come from the germline V gene (reference sequence). V was clipped by 3 bases and J by 5 bases, with 5 bases between them. This CDR3 spans 11 amino acids. The CDR3 spells CSASLDQPQHF. The CDR3 DNA reads as TGCAGTGCTAGTTTAGATCAGCCCCAGCATTTT.

In its sample, this clonotype was seen many times. The chain is built from TRBV20-1 and TRBJ2-1; TRBD2 matches at 7 bases. Germline V lookup: CDR1 DFQATT, CDR2 SNEGSKA (reference sequence). Trimming cost V 3 bases and J 7 bases; bases outside gene matches: 3. The CDR3 consists of 12 residues. The CDR3 loop reads CSASASGNEQFF. In nucleotides, the CDR3 is TGCAGTGCTAGCGCTAGCGGTAATGAGCAGTTCTTC.

This clonotype was counted ten times or more. The rearrangement uses TRBV29-1 and TRBJ2-6, with D unclear. The germline CDR1 and CDR2 sequences are SQVTM and ANQGSEA. Trimming removed 4 bases from V and 0 bases from J, with 13 bases in between. This CDR3 is 16 amino acids long. The CDR3 spells CSVGPQVNSGANVLTF. CDR3 DNA: TGCAGCGTTGGTCCGCAGGTTAACTCTGGGGCCAACGTCCTGACTTTC.

This clonotype was observed many times. The chain recombines TRBV5-1 with TRBJ1-6; the D is unclear. This CDR3 contains 17 residues. Germline CDR1 is SGHRS and CDR2 is YFSETQ. Trimming shortened V by 0 bases and J by 10 bases, and 20 bases separated the two germline ends. The CDR3 sequence: CASSLDLTTGSESPLHF. The CDR3 DNA is TGCGCCAGCAGCTTGGACCTTACGACGGGGTCGGAGTCACCCCTCCACTTT.

This clonotype was seen a handful of times. J is TRBJ2-2 and V is TRBV7-3, with a weak D call TRBD2 (6 bases). The V gene lost 1 base and the J gene lost 0 bases, with 15 bases spanning the gap. Germline CDR1 SGHTA, CDR2 FQGTGA. The CDR3 is 18 residues long. CDR3 protein: CASSLSAGQVTNTGELFF. CDR3 bases: TGTGCCAGCAGCTTAAGTGCGGGGCAGGTCACGAACACCGGGGAGCTGTTTTTT.

This clonotype was detected a few times. This chain connects TRBV5-1 to TRBJ1-2, with D unclear. This CDR3 spans 14 amino acids. V gave up 0 bases and J gave up 4 bases, with 10 bases separating them. From germline, CDR1 is SGHRS and CDR2 YFSETQ. The CDR3 coding sequence is TGCGCCAGCAGCTTGGGGCAACAGACCTATGGCTACACCTTC. This translates into CASSLGQQTYGYTF.

This clonotype was observed many times. This chain connects TRBV5-6 to TRBJ2-7; the match to TRBD1 covers 7 bases. J lost 2 bases, V lost 1 base, and 6 bases had no gene match. The CDR3 is 15 amino acids. Germline lookup yields CDR1 SGHDT and CDR2 YYEEEE. The CDR3 loop reads CASSLSRDRAYEQYF. CDR3 sequence (DNA): TGTGCCAGCAGCTTGAGCAGGGACAGAGCCTACGAGCAGTACTTC.

V is TRBV14 and J is TRBJ2-1, with 7 bases fitting TRBD1. CDR1 is SGHDN, CDR2 FVKESK, per germline. Trimming cost V 4 bases and J 8 bases; bases outside gene matches: 8. The CDR3 is 14 amino acids. CDR3 DNA sequence: TGTGCCAGCAGCCCTCGACAGGGAGAGGATGAGCAGTTCTTC. Protein: CASSPRQGEDEQFF. The complete variable domain, with remaining parts taken from reference TRBV14 and TRBJ2-1, reads EAGVTQFPSHSVIEKGQTVTLRCDPISGHDNLYWYRRVMGKEIKFLLHFVKESKQDESGMPNNRFLAERTGGTYSTLKVQPAELEDSGVYFCASSPRQGEDEQFFGPGTRLTVL.

This clonotype was counted at least ten times. The chain employs TRBV5-1 and TRBJ2-3, with no clear D. Germline values: CDR1 SGHRS, CDR2 YFSETQ. The ends were cut back, 2 bases at V and 2 bases at J, with 3 bases in the middle. The CDR3 spans 12 residues. CDR3 nucleotide sequence: TGCGCCAGCAGCTTTACCACAGATACGCAGTATTTT. It codes for CASSFTTDTQYF.

This sequence joins TRBV20-1 and TRBJ2-3, with D uncertain. V dropped 0 bases and J dropped 1 base, with 8 bases sitting between them. The CDR3 covers 14 residues. Germline V gives CDR1 DFQATT, CDR2 SNEGSKA (reference sequence). DNA of the CDR3: TGCAGTGCTAGAGATCGCGGTGGCACAGATACGCAGTATTTT. Its translation is CSARDRGGTDTQYF.

This clonotype was seen ten or more times. V and J are TRBV11-2 and TRBJ2-2, with 9 bases lining up with TRBD1. Germline assignment: CDR1 SGHAT and CDR2 FQNNGV. V was pared by 5 bases and J by 0 bases, with 4 bases of the junction left unmatched. CDR3 length: 16 amino acids. CDR3 protein: CASSKGQGTNTGELFF. The DNA for the CDR3 is TGTGCCAGCAGCAAAGGACAGGGGACGAACACCGGGGAGCTGTTTTTT.

In regard to this clonotype: Given a much more abundant clone one base away, this may be a read error. No conserved phenylalanine or tryptophan ends this CDR3, so it is likely a read error. DNA for the CDR3: TGTGCCAGCAGTTTAGCGACTACAGGGATGGGTGAAGCTTTCATT. Encoded protein: CASSLATTGMGEAFI. The V gene is TRBV12-3 or TRBV12-4, the J gene TRBJ1-1, with a tentative D call TRBD1 (6 bases). V gave up 0 bases and J gave up 7 bases, with 15 bases separating them. The CDR3 runs 15 residues.